This TCR beta chain was recovered during a study of blood T cells in healthy people across ages. Sample-barcoded 5' priming and a J-beta primer mix drove a second PCR of about 6 to 12 cycles. TCRdb used MiXCR to reprocess the 5' RACE reads, holding one entry per CDR3 protein. Of approximately 940,000 distinct CDR3 sequences in the sample, roughly 48% were seen once. Turning to this clonotype: The antigen remains undetermined.

Study-wide findings and caveats: Whereas aged donors had fewer naive CD4+ cells, long-lived donors had more of them and higher diversity.

Researchers isolated at least 6 million PBMCs per sample. V shed 4 bases, J shed 0 bases, and the junction held 10 bases outside the gene matches. The CDR3 length is 18 residues. Germline V lookup: CDR1 SGHRS, CDR2 YFSETQ. This sequence was found in a man under 40 in good health. The sequenced sample was blood. J is TRBJ2-4 and V is TRBV5-1; 10 bases match TRBD1. Here the CDR3 DNA reads TGCGCCAGCAGCGAACGGGACAGGGGATATCTAGCCAAAAACATTCAGTACTTC. Translating gives CASSERDRGYLAKNIQYF.